The present T cell receptor beta chain was sequenced within a study of blood T cell repertoires in COVID-19. Whole-study context: There were acute and convalescent COVID-19 samples, and they came from the United States, Italy and Spain.

Original data processing: Estimation of nucleated cell counts relied on the amplification of reference gene primers. Produced via immunoSEQ multiplex PCR; TCRdb's table is partial and in-frame only. V, J and clone size reflect that table, while D and trimming were determined from the DNA. The sample carries approximately 330,000 clones, around 90% recorded once. This CDR3 comprises 13 residues. The V and J ends lost 4 bases and 8 bases respectively, with 14 bases between them. Germline V gene sequence: CDR1 SGHDN, CDR2 FVKESK. This clone was seen at least ten times. The sample comprised peripheral blood. The receptor was isolated from a man aged 25-45 years with COVID-19, enrolled during active disease. The chain joins TRBV14 to TRBJ1-2, with D tentatively TRBD1 (5 bases). CDR3 DNA sequence: TGTGCCAGCAGCCTTGGGGCGAGACGGGGCTACACCTTC. Translating it yields CASSLGARRGYTF.